Following are 29 T cell receptor beta chains from one sample sequenced in a study of neurological immune-mediated disorders. TCRdb ran MiXCR on the 5' RACE reads and lists one entry per CDR3 protein. This sample has about 14,000 distinct CDR3 sequences; less than 15% occur once, and the top ten carry around 45%. The source material was CD8+ T cells from blood. The receptors here all came from a female donor with HTLV-1-associated myelopathy (HAM/TSP).

V is TRBV2 and J is TRBJ1-5; D may be TRBD1 (5 bases). Germline assignment: CDR1 SNHLY and CDR2 FYNNEI. The CDR3 loop spans 14 amino acids. Deletions cut 3 bases from V and 0 bases from J, with 6 bases between. The CDR3 bases are TGTGCCAGCAGTGAGGGGGATAGCAATCAGCCCCAGCATTTT. It translates to CASSEGDSNQPQHF.

This clonotype was picked up many times. This chain links TRBV6-5 with TRBJ2-3; D remains unclear. In germline, CDR1 is MNHEY, CDR2 SVGAGI. The length of the CDR3 is 13 residues. Trimming pared 2 bases from V and 5 bases from J, leaving 8 bases between. CDR3 in amino acids: CASSYQEEDTQYF. CDR3 sequence (DNA): TGTGCCAGCAGTTACCAAGAGGAAGATACGCAGTATTTT.

The table lists this clonotype with many counts. The rearrangement links TRBV14 to TRBJ2-1, with D perhaps given as TRBD1 or TRBD2 (5 bases each). The ends were cut back, 5 bases at V and 4 bases at J, with 9 bases in the middle. The germline CDR1 and CDR2 sequences are SGHDN and FVKESK. The CDR3 sequence is 13 residues long. CDR3 region: CASSGTGYNEQFF. The CDR3 DNA reads TGTGCCAGCAGCGGGACGGGGTACAATGAGCAGTTCTTC.

The sample holds many counts of this clonotype. This chain links TRBV6-2 or TRBV6-3 with TRBJ2-3; TRBD1 aligns across 9 bases. The V and J ends lost 2 bases and 2 bases, in that order; junction bases with no gene match: 8. CDR1 and CDR2 (germline): MNHEY, SVGEGT. This CDR3 region has 17 residues. CDR3 amino acids: CASSYDVDRGPTDTQYF. Written as DNA, the CDR3 is TGTGCCAGCAGTTACGACGTGGACAGGGGTCCCACAGATACGCAGTATTTT.

The chain is built from TRBV6-6 and TRBJ2-1, with TRBD2 identical over 9 bases. The CDR3 runs 13 residues. V shed 2 bases, J shed 12 bases, and the junction held 5 bases outside the gene matches. The germline gives CDR1 MNHNY, CDR2 SVGAGI (reference sequence). CDR3 DNA sequence: TGTGCCAGCAGTTACGCCCCTAGCGGGGTGCAGTTCTTC. Translating it yields CASSYAPSGVQFF.

This clonotype has at least ten counts. The V gene is TRBV7-6, the J gene TRBJ2-7; 9 bases fit TRBD1. The J segment lost 0 bases and the V segment lost 8 bases, leaving 8 bases of the junction unmatched. The CDR3 loop spans 15 amino acids. Per germline, CDR1 SGHVS and CDR2 FNYEAQ. The CDR3 sequence is CASAELGQGSYEQYF. CDR3 DNA: TGTGCCAGCGCGGAATTGGGACAGGGCTCCTACGAGCAGTACTTC.

This clonotype was seen ten or more times. The chain recombines TRBV6-5 with TRBJ2-7; D call uncertain. The ends were cut back, 2 bases at V and 5 bases at J, with 4 bases in the middle. CDR1 is MNHEY, CDR2 SVGAGI, per germline. The CDR3 is 11 residues long. CDR3 DNA sequence: TGTGCCAGCAGTTACGGGGACGAGCAGTACTTC. It codes for CASSYGDEQYF.

This clonotype was observed at least ten times. The chain recombines TRBV4-3 with TRBJ2-7; 7 bases fit TRBD1. In germline, CDR1 is LGHNA, CDR2 YSLEER. The ends lost 3 bases at V and 3 bases at J; junction bases unmatched: 8. The CDR3 consists of 15 residues. The CDR3 loop is CASSQNPGQFYEQYF. The DNA of the CDR3 is TGCGCCAGCAGCCAGAACCCGGGACAGTTCTACGAGCAGTACTTC.

There are many counts of this clonotype. The rearrangement links TRBV7-9 to TRBJ2-7; D not resolved. CDR1 and CDR2 from the germline V gene are SEHNR and FQNEAQ (reference sequence). CDR3 size: 13 residues. V was trimmed by 5 bases and J by 2 bases, leaving 10 bases between them. The CDR3 DNA sequence: TGTGCCAGCAGCGGCCCTGGGACCTACGAGCAGTACTTC. Its protein is CASSGPGTYEQYF.

At least ten counts were recorded for this clonotype. This chain joins TRBV3-1 and TRBJ2-6; D call uncertain. With 4 bases removed from V and 3 bases from J, the gap between germline ends came to 10 bases. This CDR3 region has 15 residues. Germline assignment: CDR1 LGHDT and CDR2 YNNKEL (reference sequence). The CDR3: CASSPAGLGANVLTF. In DNA form, the CDR3 reads TGTGCCAGCAGCCCCGCCGGCCTTGGGGCCAACGTCCTGACTTTC.

This clonotype occurred many times. The V and J genes are TRBV6-6 and TRBJ2-7; 7 bases match TRBD2. J lost 0 bases, V lost 2 bases, and 7 bases had no gene match. Germline loops: CDR1 MNHNY, CDR2 SVGAGI (reference sequence). The CDR3 sequence is 16 residues long. The CDR3 coding sequence is TGTGCCAGCAGTTACGTCGGAGCGGGGTTCTCCTACGAGCAGTACTTC. Translated: CASSYVGAGFSYEQYF.

This clonotype was seen repeatedly, ten times or more. The chain combines TRBV7-8 with TRBJ2-4; TRBD2 is a possible D gene (6 bases). Deletions cut 1 base from V and 8 bases from J, with 9 bases between. Looked up from germline, CDR1 is SGHVS and CDR2 is FQNEAQ. CDR3 length: 13 residues. For the CDR3, the DNA is TGTGCCAGCAGCTTAGGGGGGGTGGACATTCAGTACTTC. It translates to CASSLGGVDIQYF.

V is TRBV9 and J is TRBJ2-7; 10 positions match TRBD2. CDR3 size: 16 residues. The V gene's germline CDR1 is SGDLS and CDR2 YYNGEE. After removal of 5 bases from V and 3 bases from J, the junction contained 11 bases not matched to a gene. The CDR3 DNA reads TGTGCCAGCAGAGAAGAGGCTAGCGGGGGATTCTACGAGCAGTACTTC. Translation: CASREEASGGFYEQYF.

Notes on this clonotype: The limits of the CDR3 on the DNA are not certain, so only TCRdb's listed CDR3 is given. This chain links TRBV11-1 with TRBJ2-7; the D call in the table, TRBD2, was not verified against the DNA. The CDR3 is 20 residues long, ends included. From germline, CDR1 is SGHAT and CDR2 FQDESV (reference sequence). The CDR3 region is CASSFYICSARSAGTYEQYF.

This clonotype was counted ten times or more. The rearrangement joins TRBV7-2 to TRBJ2-3, with TRBD2 matching over 10 bases. V was clipped by 5 bases and J by 4 bases; unmatched bases: 6. Per the germline V gene, CDR1 is SGHTA and CDR2 is FQGNSA. This CDR3 region has 15 residues. CDR3 coding DNA: TGTGCCAGCAGCGATGGGACTAGCGTGTCAGATACGCAGTATTTT. It specifies CASSDGTSVSDTQYF.

The chain links TRBV7-8 to TRBJ2-7; no firm D call. Trimming cost V 2 bases and J 4 bases, with 12 bases left between them. This CDR3 spans 14 amino acids. Germline lookup yields CDR1 SGHVS and CDR2 FQNEAQ. The DNA for the CDR3 is TGTGCCAGCAGCTTATCCAGATGGAATTACGAGCAGTACTTC. Translated: CASSLSRWNYEQYF.

This clonotype showed up many times. This chain joins TRBV21-1 and TRBJ2-1; TRBD2 is taken as the D call from the table, unchecked against the DNA. TRBV21-1 is noted as a pseudogene. The CDR3 covers 18 residues. The CDR3 spells CASSKWGGTGVSPNEQFF. The DNA for the CDR3 is TGTGCCAGCAGCAAATGGGGTGGAACGGGAGTTTCTCCCAATGAGCAGTTCTTC.

The sample holds many counts of this clonotype. The rearrangement uses TRBV6-2 or TRBV6-3 and TRBJ1-2, with unresolved D. The CDR3 has 17 amino acids. Germline CDR1 and CDR2: MNHEY and SVGEGT. The V end was cut by 8 bases, the J end by 0 bases, with 22 bases between. In nucleotides, the CDR3 is TGTGCCAGCTTTACCTCGTCGCTGGTCACCCCTAACTATGGCTACACCTTC. It encodes CASFTSSLVTPNYGYTF.

This clonotype was counted many times. The chain recombines TRBV30 with TRBJ1-1; D is possibly TRBD1 (5 bases). The CDR3 is made up of 14 amino acids. CDR1 is GTSNPN and CDR2 is SVGIG in the germline V gene (reference sequence). Trimming left V 1 base short and J 6 bases short, with 15 bases between. The CDR3 DNA is TGTGCCTGGAGTGCCTTTGGGGGAATGCCTGAAGCTTTCTTT. This gives the protein CAWSAFGGMPEAFF. Drawing the rest from reference TRBV30 and TRBJ1-1, the complete variable domain is SQTIHQWPATLVQPVGSPLSLECTVEGTSNPNLYWYRQAAGRGLQLLFYSVGIGQISSEVPQNLSASRPQDRQFILSSKKLLLSDSGFYLCAWSAFGGMPEAFFGQGTRLTVV.

There are many counts of this clonotype. The CDR3 is CASSQVSFPYEQYF. The CDR3 region has the DNA TGTGCCAGCAGTCAGGTATCATTCCCCTACGAGCAGTACTTC. The chain links TRBV28 to TRBJ2-7; D not resolved. CDR3 length: 14 residues. Trimming left V 5 bases short and J 2 bases short, with 13 bases between. The V gene's germline CDR1 is MDHEN and CDR2 SYDVKM.

This clonotype was recorded at least ten times. This chain uses TRBV20-1 with TRBJ2-7; D unclear. V dropped 3 bases and J dropped 6 bases, with 6 bases sitting between them. Germline V gene lookup returns CDR1 DFQATT and CDR2 SNEGSKA (reference sequence). The CDR3 runs to 10 residues. CDR3 bases: TGCAGTGCTAGGAGGAGCGAGCAGTACTTC. This codes for CSARRSEQYF.

This clonotype was seen ten or more times. This rearrangement joins TRBV15 to TRBJ2-7, with 12 bases lining up with TRBD1. The CDR3 spans 15 residues. Germline V gene sequence: CDR1 LNHNV, CDR2 YYDKDF (reference sequence). The V segment lost 5 bases and the J segment 6 bases; nucleotides outside the gene matches: 8. DNA of the CDR3: TGTGCCACCAGCGGATCGGGACAGGGGGCGGGCGAGCAGTACTTC. The encoded protein is CATSGSGQGAGEQYF. Together with reference TRBV15 and TRBJ2-7, the CDR3 gives the full variable domain: DAMVIQNPRYQVTQFGKPVTLSCSQTLNHNVMYWYQQKSSQAPKLLFHYYDKDFNNEADTPDNFQSRRPNTSFCFLDIRSPGLGDTAMYLCATSGSGQGAGEQYFGPGTRLTVT.

In its sample, this clonotype was seen many times. The chain has TRBV4-1 and TRBJ2-7, with a tentative D call TRBD2 (6 bases). Germline V gives CDR1 MGHRA, CDR2 YSYEKL. The V gene lost 1 base and the J gene lost 2 bases, with 9 bases spanning the gap. The CDR3 spans 14 residues. CDR3: CASSQASATYEQYF. CDR3 DNA: TGCGCCAGCAGCCAAGCTAGCGCGACCTACGAGCAGTACTTC.

This clonotype was seen at least ten times. This sequence joins TRBV5-1 and TRBJ1-6; TRBD1 aligns across 9 bases. The CDR3 extends over 16 amino acids. The germline V gene has CDR1 SGHRS and CDR2 YFSETQ. V shed 1 base, J shed 8 bases, and the junction held 7 bases outside the gene matches. For the CDR3, the DNA is TGCGCCAGCAGCTTGTCCCCGACAGGGGGTTATTCACCCCTCCACTTT. This sequence encodes CASSLSPTGGYSPLHF.

This clonotype was seen ten or more times. The chain is built from TRBV5-1 and TRBJ2-3, with 7 positions matching TRBD2. From germline, CDR1 is SGHRS and CDR2 YFSETQ. The CDR3 covers 16 residues. The junction had 10 bases not matched to a gene; V was cut back by 4 bases and J by 2 bases. The CDR3 coding sequence is TGCGCCAGCAGCCCCTGGGCTAGCGGAAACACAGATACGCAGTATTTT. Amino acid sequence: CASSPWASGNTDTQYF.

At least ten counts were recorded for this clonotype. The rearrangement uses TRBV29-1 and TRBJ2-4, with a tentative D call TRBD1 (6 bases). V shed 7 bases and J shed 2 bases, with 12 bases lying between them. CDR1 and CDR2 from the germline V gene are SQVTM and ANQGSEA. This CDR3 has 13 amino acids. The CDR3 DNA sequence: TGCAGCGGACTACAGGGCACCAAAAACATTCAGTACTTC. Amino acids: CSGLQGTKNIQYF.

This clonotype qualifies as medium-sized. This chain links TRBV5-1 with TRBJ2-1; D gene uncertain. Trimming stripped 0 bases from V and 0 bases from J, with 7 bases between. This CDR3 spans 15 amino acids. Germline lookup yields CDR1 SGHRS and CDR2 YFSETQ. The CDR3 sequence is CASSLVPGSYNEQFF. Written as DNA, the CDR3 is TGCGCCAGCAGCTTGGTGCCAGGCTCCTACAATGAGCAGTTCTTC.

This clonotype was counted many times. The chain carries TRBV2 and TRBJ2-3, with 8 bases lining up with TRBD2. Losses at the gene ends were 7 bases for V and 0 bases for J; bases not matched to a gene: 6. This CDR3 comprises 15 residues. Germline V gene sequence: CDR1 SNHLY, CDR2 FYNNEI. The CDR3 DNA is TGTGCCAGCATGAAACTAGCGGAAAGCACAGATACGCAGTATTTT. This sequence encodes CASMKLAESTDTQYF. Based on the CDR3 plus reference TRBV2 and TRBJ2-3, the full variable domain is EPEVTQTPSHQVTQMGQEVILRCVPISNHLYFYWYRQILGQKVEFLVSFYNNEISEKSEIFDDQFSVERPDGSNFTLKIRSTKLEDSAMYFCASMKLAESTDTQYFGPGTRLTVL.

There are many counts of this clonotype. The rearrangement links TRBV20-1 to TRBJ2-2; 9 nucleotides align to TRBD2. The CDR3 runs 16 residues. Trimming took 0 bases from V and 5 from J; bases not matched to a gene: 7. Per germline, CDR1 DFQATT and CDR2 SNEGSKA (reference sequence). CDR3 region: CSAREKEREVTGELFF. DNA for the CDR3: TGCAGTGCTAGAGAAAAGGAGCGGGAGGTTACCGGGGAGCTGTTTTTT.